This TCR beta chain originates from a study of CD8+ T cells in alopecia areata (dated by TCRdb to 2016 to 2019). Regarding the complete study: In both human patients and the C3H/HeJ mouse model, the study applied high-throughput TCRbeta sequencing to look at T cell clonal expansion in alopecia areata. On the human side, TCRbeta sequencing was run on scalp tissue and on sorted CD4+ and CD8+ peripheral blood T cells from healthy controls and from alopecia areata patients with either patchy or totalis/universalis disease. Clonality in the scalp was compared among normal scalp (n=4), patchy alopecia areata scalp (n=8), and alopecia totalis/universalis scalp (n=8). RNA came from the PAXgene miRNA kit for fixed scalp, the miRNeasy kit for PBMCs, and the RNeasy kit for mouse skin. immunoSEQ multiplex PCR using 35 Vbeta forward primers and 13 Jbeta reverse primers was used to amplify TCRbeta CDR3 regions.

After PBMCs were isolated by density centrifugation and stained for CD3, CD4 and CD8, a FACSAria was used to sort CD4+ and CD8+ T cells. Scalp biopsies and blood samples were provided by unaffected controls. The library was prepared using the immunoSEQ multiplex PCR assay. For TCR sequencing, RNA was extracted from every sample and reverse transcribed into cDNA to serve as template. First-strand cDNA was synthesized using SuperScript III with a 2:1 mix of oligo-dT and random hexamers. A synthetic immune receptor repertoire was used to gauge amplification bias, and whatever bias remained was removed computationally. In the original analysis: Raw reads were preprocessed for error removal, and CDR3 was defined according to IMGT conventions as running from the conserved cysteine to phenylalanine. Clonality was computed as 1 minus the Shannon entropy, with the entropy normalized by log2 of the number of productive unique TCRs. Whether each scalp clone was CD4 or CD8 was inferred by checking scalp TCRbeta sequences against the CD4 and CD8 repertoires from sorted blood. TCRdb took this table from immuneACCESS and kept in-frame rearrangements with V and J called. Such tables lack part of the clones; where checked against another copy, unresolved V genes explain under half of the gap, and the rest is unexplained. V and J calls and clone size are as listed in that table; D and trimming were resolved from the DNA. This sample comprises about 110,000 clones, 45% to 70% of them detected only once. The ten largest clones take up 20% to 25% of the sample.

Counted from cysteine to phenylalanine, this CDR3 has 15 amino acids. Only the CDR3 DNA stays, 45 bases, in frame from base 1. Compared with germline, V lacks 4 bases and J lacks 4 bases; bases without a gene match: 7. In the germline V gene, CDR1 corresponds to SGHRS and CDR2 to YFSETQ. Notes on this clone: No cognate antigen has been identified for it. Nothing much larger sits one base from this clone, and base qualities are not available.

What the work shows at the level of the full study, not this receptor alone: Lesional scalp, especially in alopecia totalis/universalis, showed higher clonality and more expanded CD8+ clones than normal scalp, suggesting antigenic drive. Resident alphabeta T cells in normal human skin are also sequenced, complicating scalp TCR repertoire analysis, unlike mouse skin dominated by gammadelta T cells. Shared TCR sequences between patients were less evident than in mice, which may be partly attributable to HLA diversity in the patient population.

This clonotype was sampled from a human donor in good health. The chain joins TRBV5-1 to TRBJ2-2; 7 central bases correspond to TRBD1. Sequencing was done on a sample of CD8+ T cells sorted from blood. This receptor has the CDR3 CASSGRQGGTGELFF. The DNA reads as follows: TGCGCCAGCAGCGGCCGACAGGGTGGCACCGGGGAGCTGTTTTTT. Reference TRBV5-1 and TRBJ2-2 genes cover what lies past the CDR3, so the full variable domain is KAGVTQTPRYLIKTRGQQVTLSCSPISGHRSVSWYQQTPGQGLQFLFEYFSETQRNKGNFPGRFSGRQFSNSRSEMNVSTLELGDSALYLCASSGRQGGTGELFFGEGSRLTVL.